This T cell receptor beta chain is from a study of T cells expressing NK-cell markers. About the research overall: It was sorted CD3+CD56+NKG2C+, CD3+CD56+NKG2C- and CD3+CD56-NKG2C+ T cells that supplied the TCR beta repertoires. The study sequenced eight donors, seven HCMV-seropositive and one seronegative.

With regard to this clonotype: Its antigen is not known.

Findings and caveats of the study: A handful of donors likewise had their CD3+CD56-NKG2C+ fraction led by these clonotypes.

TCRdb reprocessed the 5' RACE reads and reports one entry per CDR3 protein, with no DNA. The repertoire table contains 120,000 to 150,000 distinct CDR3 sequences. Germline loops: CDR1 SGHRS, CDR2 YFSETQ. CDR3 length: 15 residues. This sequence joins TRBV5-1 and TRBJ2-5; the TCRdb D gene call, TRBD2, has no DNA to confirm it. The TCR sequence derives from a man younger than 35 in good health. What was sequenced was blood T cells: a sorted CD56 or NKG2C T cell subset, CD4+ or CD8+ T cells, or bulk PBMC T cells (not recorded which). The CDR3 spells CASSSTSGRRETQYF.